This T cell receptor beta chain emerged from a study of T cell changes during pregnancy in multiple sclerosis. The CDR3 covers 14 residues. V lost 2 bases to trimming and J lost 8 bases, with 13 bases between them. CDR1 and CDR2 from the germline V gene are MNHEY and SMNVEV (reference sequence). This clone appeared a single time. Profiling relied on immunoSEQ multiplex PCR, and the TCRdb table lists in-frame clones only, not all of them. Of roughly 64,000 clones listed, around 97% were seen once; the top ten hold under 2.5%. The chain has TRBV27 and TRBJ2-1, with D perhaps matching TRBD1 (7 bases). Source: CD8+ T cells from peripheral blood mononuclear cells, taken after pregnancy. This TCR derives from a female donor with multiple sclerosis, enrolled in a pregnancy study. This CDR3 reads CASSLDRDLDEQFF. In DNA, the CDR3 is TGTGCCAGCAGTTTAGACAGGGACTTGGATGAGCAGTTCTTC.